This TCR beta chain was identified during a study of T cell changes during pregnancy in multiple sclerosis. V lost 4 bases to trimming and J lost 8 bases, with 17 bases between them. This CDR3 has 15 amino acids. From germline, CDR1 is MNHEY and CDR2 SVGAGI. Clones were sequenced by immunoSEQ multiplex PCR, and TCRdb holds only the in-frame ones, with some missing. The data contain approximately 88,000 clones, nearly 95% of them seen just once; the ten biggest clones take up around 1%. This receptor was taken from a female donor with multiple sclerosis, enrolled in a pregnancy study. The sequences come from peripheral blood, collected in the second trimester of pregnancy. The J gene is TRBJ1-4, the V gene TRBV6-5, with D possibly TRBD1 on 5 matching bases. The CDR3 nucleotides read TGTGCCAGCAGTTCGACGGGGGGGATTACGGAAAAACTGTTTTTT. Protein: CASSSTGGITEKLFF.